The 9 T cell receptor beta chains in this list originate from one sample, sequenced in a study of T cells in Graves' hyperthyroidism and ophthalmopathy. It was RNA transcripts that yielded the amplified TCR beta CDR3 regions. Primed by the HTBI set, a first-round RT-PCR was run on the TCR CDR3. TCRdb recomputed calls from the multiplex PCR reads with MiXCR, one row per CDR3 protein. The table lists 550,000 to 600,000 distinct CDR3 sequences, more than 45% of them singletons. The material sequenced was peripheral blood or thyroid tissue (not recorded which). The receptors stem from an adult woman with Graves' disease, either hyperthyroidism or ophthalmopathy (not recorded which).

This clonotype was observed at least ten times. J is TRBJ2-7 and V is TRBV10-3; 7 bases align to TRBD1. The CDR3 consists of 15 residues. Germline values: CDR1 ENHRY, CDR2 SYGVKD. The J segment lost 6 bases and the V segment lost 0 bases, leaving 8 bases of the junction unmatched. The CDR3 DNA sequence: TGTGCCATCAGTGAGTCGGACCTTCCAGGGGGCGAGCAGTACTTC. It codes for CAISESDLPGGEQYF.

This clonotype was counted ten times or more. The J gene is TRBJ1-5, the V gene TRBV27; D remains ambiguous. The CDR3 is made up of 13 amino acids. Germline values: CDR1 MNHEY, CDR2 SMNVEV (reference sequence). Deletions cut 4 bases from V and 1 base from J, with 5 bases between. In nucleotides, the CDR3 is TGTGCCAGCAGTTCCACGAGCAATCAGCCCCAGCATTTT. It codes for CASSSTSNQPQHF.

The CDR3 DNA reads as TGTGCCAGCAGCCAAGGCCCCCCGCGGATCTACGAGCAGTACTTC. This encodes CASSQGPPRIYEQYF. This chain joins TRBV7-9 and TRBJ2-7; no firm D call. The germline V gene has CDR1 SEHNR and CDR2 FQNEAQ (reference sequence). V dropped 5 bases and J dropped 3 bases, with 17 bases sitting between them. The CDR3 loop spans 15 amino acids.

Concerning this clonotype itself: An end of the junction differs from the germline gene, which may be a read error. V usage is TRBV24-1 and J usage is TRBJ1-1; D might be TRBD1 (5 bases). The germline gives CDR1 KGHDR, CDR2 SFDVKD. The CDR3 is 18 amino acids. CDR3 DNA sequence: TGTGCCAGCAGTCAGGTGAGGGGAGGACGGACCATGAACACTGAAGCTTTCTTT. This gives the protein CASSQVRGGRTMNTEAFF.

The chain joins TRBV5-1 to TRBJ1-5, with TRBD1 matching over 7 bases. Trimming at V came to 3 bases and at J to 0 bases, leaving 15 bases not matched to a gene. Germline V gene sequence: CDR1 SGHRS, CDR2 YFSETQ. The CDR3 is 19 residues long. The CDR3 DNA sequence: TGCGCCAGCAGCTCCCCACAGGGGTCGCCACTTTATAGCAATCAGCCCCAGCATTTT. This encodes CASSSPQGSPLYSNQPQHF.

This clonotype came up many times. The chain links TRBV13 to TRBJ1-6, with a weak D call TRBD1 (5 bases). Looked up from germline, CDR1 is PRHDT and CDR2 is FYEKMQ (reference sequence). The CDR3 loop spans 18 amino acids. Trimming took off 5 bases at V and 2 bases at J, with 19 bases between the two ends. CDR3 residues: CASSTPGTQGAYNSPLHF. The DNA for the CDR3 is TGTGCCAGCAGCACCCCCGGGACCCAAGGCGCCTATAATTCACCCCTCCACTTT.

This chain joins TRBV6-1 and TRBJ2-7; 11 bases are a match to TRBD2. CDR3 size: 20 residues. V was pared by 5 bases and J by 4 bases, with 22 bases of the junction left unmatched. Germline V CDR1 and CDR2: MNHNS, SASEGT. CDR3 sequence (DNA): TGTGCCAGCAGTCGGGACCGCCTAGCGGGAGGTTTCAGAAGTTCGTACGAGCAGTACTTC. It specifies CASSRDRLAGGFRSSYEQYF.

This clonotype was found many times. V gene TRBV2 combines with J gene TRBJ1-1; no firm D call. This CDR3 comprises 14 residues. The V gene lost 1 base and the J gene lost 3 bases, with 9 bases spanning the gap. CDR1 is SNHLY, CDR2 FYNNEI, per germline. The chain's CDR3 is CASSEELGDTEAFF. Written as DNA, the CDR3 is TGTGCCAGCAGTGAAGAGTTGGGCGACACTGAAGCTTTCTTT. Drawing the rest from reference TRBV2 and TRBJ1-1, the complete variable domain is EPEVTQTPSHQVTQMGQEVILRCVPISNHLYFYWYRQILGQKVEFLVSFYNNEISEKSEIFDDQFSVERPDGSNFTLKIRSTKLEDSAMYFCASSEELGDTEAFFGQGTRLTVV.

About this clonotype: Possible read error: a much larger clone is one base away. The CDR3 bases are TGTGCCAGCAGCATGCGACAGGGGGGACTGGACACTGAAGCTTTCTTT. Translating it yields CASSMRQGGLDTEAFF. This rearrangement joins TRBV5-5 to TRBJ1-1; 9 nucleotides agree with TRBD1. The trim removed 4 bases at V and 3 bases at J, leaving 10 bases unmatched. Per germline, CDR1 SGHKS and CDR2 YYEKEE (reference sequence). The CDR3 runs to 16 residues.